Each of the 23 T cell receptor beta chains below was sequenced from the same sample in a study of regulatory and conventional T cells in RAG deficiency. The sorted conventional CD4+ T cells were CD25-low and CD127-high, with genomic DNA sequenced. Sequenced by immunoSEQ multiplex PCR; TCRdb stores in-frame clones only, minus some. The sample has some 30,000 clones, approximately 96% seen once. The same sample was also used in a study of regulatory T cells. As that study records: The primer mix had 52 TRBV and 13 TRBJ primers.

The sample consisted of CD25- CD4+ T cells sorted from blood. The receptors shown here come from a human donor in good health.

In DNA, the CDR3 is TGTGCCAGCAGCCGGGAGGGGGCCCTGAACACTGAAGCTTTCTTT. Its protein is CASSREGALNTEAFF. The chain is built from TRBV5-4 and TRBJ1-1; TRBD1 aligns across 7 bases. This CDR3 has 15 residues. Germline values: CDR1 SGHNT, CDR2 YYREEE (reference sequence). Trimming took 4 bases from V and 0 from J; bases not matched to a gene: 6.

This rearrangement joins TRBV18 to TRBJ1-5, with 8 bases fitting TRBD1. CDR1 KGHSH and CDR2 LQKENI come from the germline V gene. The CDR3 has 15 residues. The V and J ends lost 5 bases and 6 bases, in that order; junction bases with no gene match: 9. The CDR3: CASSEETGVVQPQHF. DNA for the CDR3: TGTGCCAGCTCAGAAGAGACAGGGGTGGTTCAGCCCCAGCATTTT.

The V call is TRBV4-2, the J call TRBJ2-1; D possibly corresponds to TRBD2 (6 bases). The germline V gene has CDR1 LGHNA and CDR2 YNFKEQ. The length of the CDR3 is 16 residues. V was trimmed by 5 bases and J by 0 bases, leaving 14 bases between them. The CDR3 DNA is TGTGCCAGCAGCTACTTCCGGGGGTCCTCCTACAATGAGCAGTTCTTC. As protein: CASSYFRGSSYNEQFF.

The CDR3 DNA reads TGTGCCAGCAGGGGACCCGGGCTAGCGGGCCTCTCTGGGGCCAACGTCCTGACTTTC. Translating it yields CASRGPGLAGLSGANVLTF. The chain combines TRBV2 with TRBJ2-6, with 8 positions matching TRBD2. The V segment lost 6 bases and the J segment 0 bases; nucleotides outside the gene matches: 13. Germline V CDR1 and CDR2: SNHLY, FYNNEI. CDR3 length: 19 amino acids.

The rearrangement joins TRBV5-6 to TRBJ2-5; 15 bases agree with TRBD2. Trimming removed 4 bases from V and 5 bases from J; junction bases left unmatched: 6. CDR3 length equals 16 residues. The germline V gene encodes CDR1 SGHDT and CDR2 YYEEEE. CDR3 in DNA: TGTGCCAGCAGCCTGGGACTAGCGGGAGGTTGGGAGACCCAGTACTTC. Its protein product is CASSLGLAGGWETQYF.

V is TRBV5-6 and J is TRBJ2-2, with 7 bases fitting TRBD1. Germline trimming cut 0 bases from V and 3 bases from J; bases unmatched to any gene: 8. This CDR3 has 17 residues. The V gene's germline CDR1 is SGHDT and CDR2 YYEEEE. For the CDR3, the DNA is TGTGCCAGCAGCTTGGAACAGGGGCTGTCGCACACCGGGGAGCTGTTTTTT. This encodes CASSLEQGLSHTGELFF.

This chain links TRBV12-5 with TRBJ1-1; 9 bases align to TRBD1. This CDR3 is 18 amino acids long. CDR1 and CDR2 from the germline V gene are LGHNT and FRNRAP. V was pared by 2 bases and J by 5 bases, with 15 bases of the junction left unmatched. The CDR3 is CASGLTNLGQGTVTEAFF. CDR3 nucleotide sequence: TGTGCTAGTGGTTTGACAAACCTAGGACAGGGGACGGTGACTGAAGCTTTCTTT. The variable domain in full, with the rest retrieved from reference TRBV12-5 and TRBJ1-1, is DARVTQTPRHKVTEMGQEVTMRCQPILGHNTVFWYRQTMMQGLELLAYFRNRAPLDDSGMPKDRFSAEMPDATLATLKIQPSEPRDSAVYFCASGLTNLGQGTVTEAFFGQGTRLTVV.

The chain couples TRBV4-1 to TRBJ1-2; D not certain. The CDR3 has 15 residues. V was trimmed by 2 bases and J by 2 bases, leaving 12 bases between them. In germline, CDR1 is MGHRA, CDR2 YSYEKL. The CDR3 coding sequence is TGCGCCAGCAGCCAATGGGCACCGTTAAACTATGGCTACACCTTC. Amino acid sequence: CASSQWAPLNYGYTF.

This chain joins TRBV29-1 and TRBJ1-6; 8 bases map to TRBD1. Trimming cost V 7 bases and J 7 bases; bases outside gene matches: 9. Germline CDR1 and CDR2: SQVTM and ANQGSEA. The CDR3 has 14 amino acids. CDR3 residues: CSAPTGVPNSPLHF. In DNA form, the CDR3 reads TGCAGCGCGCCGACAGGGGTTCCCAATTCACCCCTCCACTTT.

The V gene is TRBV25-1, the J gene TRBJ1-6, with 8 bases that match TRBD1. The CDR3 is 15 residues long. V trimming: 2 bases; J trimming: 4 bases; junction bases outside the gene matches: 1. Looked up from germline, CDR1 is MGHDK and CDR2 is SYGVNS. CDR3 sequence: CASSEGQGYNSPLHF. Written as DNA, the CDR3 is TGTGCCAGCAGTGAAGGACAGGGTTATAATTCACCCCTCCACTTT.

This clone is a singleton in its sample. J is TRBJ2-7 and V is TRBV5-1; 11 nucleotides agree with TRBD2. V was clipped by 6 bases and J by 4 bases; unmatched bases: 9. The CDR3 is made up of 15 amino acids. Germline V gene lookup returns CDR1 SGHRS and CDR2 YFSETQ. The CDR3 reads CASTLTSGGPYEQYF. CDR3 in DNA: TGCGCCAGCACCCTCACTAGCGGGGGACCTTACGAGCAGTACTTC.

The V gene is TRBV6-5, the J gene TRBJ1-5; unclear D gene. This CDR3 has 13 residues. Germline CDR1 is MNHEY and CDR2 is SVGAGI. Deletions cut 3 bases from V and 7 bases from J, with 10 bases between. This CDR3 reads CASSYSPLQPQHF. CDR3 in DNA: TGTGCCAGCAGTTATTCCCCACTGCAGCCCCAGCATTTT.

The chain uses TRBV29-1 and TRBJ1-2, with TRBD1 as a possible D gene (5 bases). The CDR3 is 15 amino acids. The V end lost 3 bases, the J end lost 4 bases, and 18 bases lay between the germline ends. The germline V gene encodes CDR1 SQVTM and CDR2 ANQGSEA. CDR3 loop: CSVDIITGSSYGYTF. CDR3 in DNA: TGCAGCGTTGATATTATTACAGGCAGCTCCTATGGCTACACCTTC.

The V and J genes are TRBV6-5 and TRBJ2-1; TRBD1 agrees at 10 bases. Germline V gene sequence: CDR1 MNHEY, CDR2 SVGAGI. This CDR3 region has 15 residues. The V and J ends lost 5 bases and 10 bases, in that order; junction bases with no gene match: 11. The CDR3 is CASSHSGTGVWEQFF. CDR3 coding DNA: TGTGCCAGCAGTCATTCCGGGACAGGGGTATGGGAGCAGTTCTTC.

The chain's CDR3 is CASSPSGTGGYEQYF. The CDR3 coding sequence is TGTGCCAGCTCACCTTCCGGGACAGGGGGGTACGAGCAGTACTTC. The rearrangement uses TRBV18 and TRBJ2-7; TRBD1 matches 11 bases. Germline lookup yields CDR1 KGHSH and CDR2 LQKENI. The V and J ends lost 3 bases and 4 bases, in that order; junction bases with no gene match: 5. CDR3 length: 15 amino acids. Based on the CDR3 plus reference TRBV18 and TRBJ2-7, the full variable domain is NAGVMQNPRHLVRRRGQEARLRCSPMKGHSHVYWYRQLPEEGLKFMVYLQKENIIDESGMPKERFSAEFPKEGPSILRIQQVVRGDSAAYFCASSPSGTGGYEQYFGPGTRLTVT.

The chain couples TRBV10-3 to TRBJ2-2; D gene unclear. Trimming pared 0 bases from V and 2 bases from J, leaving 10 bases between. The CDR3 spans 16 residues. Germline loops: CDR1 ENHRY, CDR2 SYGVKD. Here the CDR3 reads CAISESQKSNTGELFF. The CDR3 nucleotides are TGTGCCATCAGTGAGTCACAGAAATCAAACACCGGGGAGCTGTTTTTT.

The gene calls are TRBV27 and TRBJ1-1, with D uncertain. Germline loops: CDR1 MNHEY, CDR2 SMNVEV (reference sequence). The CDR3 runs 13 residues. V was clipped by 2 bases and J by 1 base, with 5 bases between them. The CDR3 sequence: CASSLQENTEAFF. The CDR3 DNA reads TGTGCCAGCAGTTTACAGGAGAACACTGAAGCTTTCTTT.

The gene calls are TRBV30 and TRBJ1-1, with no clear D. Germline V gives CDR1 GTSNPN, CDR2 SVGIG (reference sequence). V shed 3 bases and J shed 3 bases, with 5 bases lying between them. The CDR3 loop spans 11 amino acids. In DNA form, the CDR3 reads TGTGCCTGGAGGGGAGACACTGAAGCTTTCTTT. Translation gives CAWRGDTEAFF.

The chain uses TRBV11-2 and TRBJ2-4; D is unclear. Trimming removed 5 bases at V and 0 bases at J, with 17 bases between. This CDR3 contains 17 residues. Germline assignment: CDR1 SGHAT and CDR2 FQNNGV. The CDR3 here is CASSPQMAARAKNIQYF. CDR3 nucleotides: TGTGCCAGCAGCCCCCAAATGGCAGCGAGAGCCAAAAACATTCAGTACTTC.

This rearrangement joins TRBV6-5 to TRBJ1-1; 7 bases are shared with TRBD1. Germline CDR1 reads MNHEY; CDR2 reads SVGAGI. J lost 5 bases, V lost 6 bases, and 9 bases had no gene match. CDR3 length equals 14 residues. The CDR3 sequence: CASRSDRRTTEAFF. The CDR3 region has the DNA TGTGCCAGCAGATCGGACAGGCGAACGACTGAAGCTTTCTTT.

This rearrangement joins TRBV5-1 to TRBJ2-7; 8 nucleotides match TRBD1. The germline V gene encodes CDR1 SGHRS and CDR2 YFSETQ. V was clipped by 2 bases and J by 2 bases; unmatched bases: 3. The CDR3 loop spans 14 amino acids. As DNA, the CDR3 is TGCGCCAGCAGCTTCAGGGGGCTCACCTACGAGCAGTACTTC. It specifies CASSFRGLTYEQYF.

The rearrangement uses TRBV23-1 and TRBJ1-3; the D is unclear. TRBV23-1 is designated an ORF whose function remains uncertain. V dropped 4 bases and J dropped 0 bases, with 10 bases sitting between them. This CDR3 comprises 15 residues. This CDR3 reads CASSPGRSSGNTIYF. In DNA form, the CDR3 reads TGCGCCAGCAGTCCTGGCCGATCCTCTGGAAACACCATATATTTT.

This chain uses TRBV19 with TRBJ1-1, with D hard to call. Germline assignment: CDR1 LNHDA and CDR2 SQIVND (reference sequence). V gave up 4 bases and J gave up 0 bases, with 6 bases separating them. The CDR3 runs to 13 residues. CDR3 nucleotide sequence: TGTGCCAGTAGTACAGTTATGAACACTGAAGCTTTCTTT. Residues: CASSTVMNTEAFF.